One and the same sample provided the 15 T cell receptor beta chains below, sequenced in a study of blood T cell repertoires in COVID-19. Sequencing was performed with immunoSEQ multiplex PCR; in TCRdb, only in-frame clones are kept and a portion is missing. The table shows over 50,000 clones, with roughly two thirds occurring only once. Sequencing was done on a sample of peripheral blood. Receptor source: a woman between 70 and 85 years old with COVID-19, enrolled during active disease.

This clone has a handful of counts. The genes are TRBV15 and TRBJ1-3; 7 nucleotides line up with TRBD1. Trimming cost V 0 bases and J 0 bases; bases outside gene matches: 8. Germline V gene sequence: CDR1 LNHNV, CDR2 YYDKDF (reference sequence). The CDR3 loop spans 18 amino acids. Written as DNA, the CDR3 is TGTGCCACCAGCAGAGATCGGGGGACAGCCACCTCTGGAAACACCATATATTTT. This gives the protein CATSRDRGTATSGNTIYF.

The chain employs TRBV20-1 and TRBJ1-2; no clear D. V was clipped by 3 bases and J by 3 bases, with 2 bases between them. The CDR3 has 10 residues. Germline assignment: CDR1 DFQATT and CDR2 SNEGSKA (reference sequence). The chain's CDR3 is CSASDYGYTF. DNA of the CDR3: TGCAGTGCTAGCGACTATGGCTACACCTTC.

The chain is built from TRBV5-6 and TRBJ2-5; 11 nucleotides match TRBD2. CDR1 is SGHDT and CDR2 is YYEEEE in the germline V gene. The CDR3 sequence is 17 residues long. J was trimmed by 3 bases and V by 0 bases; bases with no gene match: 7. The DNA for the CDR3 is TGTGCCAGCAGCTTGGTTTTAGCGGGAGGGCCGGAAGAGACCCAGTACTTC. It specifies CASSLVLAGGPEETQYF. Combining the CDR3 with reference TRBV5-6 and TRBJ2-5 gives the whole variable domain DAGVTQSPTHLIKTRGQQVTLRCSPKSGHDTVSWYQQALGQGPQFIFQYYEEEERQRGNFPDRFSGHQFPNYSSELNVNALLLGDSALYLCASSLVLAGGPEETQYFGPGTRLLVL.

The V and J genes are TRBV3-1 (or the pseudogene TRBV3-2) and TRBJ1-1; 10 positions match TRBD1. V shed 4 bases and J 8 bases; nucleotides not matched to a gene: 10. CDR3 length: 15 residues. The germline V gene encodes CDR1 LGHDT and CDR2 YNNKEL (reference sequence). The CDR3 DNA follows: TGTGCCAGCAGCCCCCTGGACAGGGGGGGAACCGAAGCTTTCTTT. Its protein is CASSPLDRGGTEAFF.

The CDR3 sequence is CASRPTVDRGGDYGYTF. CDR3 DNA: TGCGCCAGCAGGCCAACCGTAGACAGGGGGGGAGACTATGGCTACACCTTC. J is TRBJ1-2 and V is TRBV4-1; TRBD1 agrees at 9 bases. Losses at the gene ends were 6 bases for V and 3 bases for J; bases not matched to a gene: 14. Germline assignment: CDR1 MGHRA and CDR2 YSYEKL. The CDR3 extends over 17 amino acids.

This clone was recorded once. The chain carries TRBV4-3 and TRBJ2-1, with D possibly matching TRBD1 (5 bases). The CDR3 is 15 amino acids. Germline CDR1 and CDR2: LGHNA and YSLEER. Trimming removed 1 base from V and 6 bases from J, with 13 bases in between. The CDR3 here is CASSQVLQGGNEQFF. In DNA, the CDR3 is TGCGCCAGCAGCCAAGTATTGCAGGGCGGCAATGAGCAGTTCTTC.

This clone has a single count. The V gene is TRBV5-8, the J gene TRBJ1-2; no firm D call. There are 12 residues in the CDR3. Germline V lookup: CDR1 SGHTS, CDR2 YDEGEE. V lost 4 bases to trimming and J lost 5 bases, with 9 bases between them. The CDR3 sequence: CASSPERYGYTF. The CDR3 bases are TGTGCCAGCAGCCCGGAGAGATATGGCTACACCTTC.

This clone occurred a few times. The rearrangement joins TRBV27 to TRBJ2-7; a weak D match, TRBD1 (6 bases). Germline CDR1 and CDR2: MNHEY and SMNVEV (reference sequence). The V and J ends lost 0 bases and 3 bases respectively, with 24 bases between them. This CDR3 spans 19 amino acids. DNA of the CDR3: TGTGCCAGCAGTTTATCAACAGGGAAGTTTTTTTCTGGGCACTACGAGCAGTACTTC. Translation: CASSLSTGKFFSGHYEQYF.

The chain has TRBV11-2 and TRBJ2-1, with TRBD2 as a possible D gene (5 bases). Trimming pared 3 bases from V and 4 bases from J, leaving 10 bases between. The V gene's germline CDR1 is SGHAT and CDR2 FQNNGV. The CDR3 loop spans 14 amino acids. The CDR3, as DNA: TGTGCCAGCAGCTTCACTAGGCGTTACAATGAGCAGTTCTTC. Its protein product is CASSFTRRYNEQFF. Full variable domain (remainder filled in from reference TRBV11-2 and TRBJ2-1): EAGVAQSPRYKIIEKRQSVAFWCNPISGHATLYWYQQILGQGPKLLIQFQNNGVVDDSQLPKDRFSAERLKGVDSTLKIQPAKLEDSAVYLCASSFTRRYNEQFFGPGTRLTVL.

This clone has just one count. The CDR3 reads CASSFNWQGAGGYTF. As DNA, the CDR3 is TGTGCCAGCAGCTTTAATTGGCAGGGGGCCGGTGGCTACACCTTC. V and J are TRBV7-2 and TRBJ1-2, with 8 bases that match TRBD1. The V gene end was trimmed by 3 bases and the J gene end by 7 bases; junction bases not matched to a gene: 10. CDR3 size: 15 residues. Germline CDR1 is SGHTA and CDR2 is FQGNSA.

CDR3 sequence reads: CASSLDRLAGSDEQFF. The CDR3 DNA sequence: TGTGCCAGCAGCCTAGACCGACTAGCGGGGAGCGATGAGCAGTTCTTC. This chain connects TRBV14 to TRBJ2-1; 11 nucleotides align to TRBD2. The CDR3 runs 16 residues. V lost 4 bases to trimming and J lost 8 bases; unmatched junction nucleotides: 10. CDR1 and CDR2 from the germline V gene are SGHDN and FVKESK.

The CDR3 DNA reads TGTGCCAGCAGCTTATCCGGCGGGGCTCTTAACACCGGGGAGCTGTTTTTT. This encodes CASSLSGGALNTGELFF. V gene TRBV5-8 combines with J gene TRBJ2-2, with D maybe TRBD2 (6 bases). Trimming stripped 2 bases from V and 2 bases from J, with 16 bases between. The CDR3 sequence is 17 residues long. Germline CDR1 SGHTS, CDR2 YDEGEE.

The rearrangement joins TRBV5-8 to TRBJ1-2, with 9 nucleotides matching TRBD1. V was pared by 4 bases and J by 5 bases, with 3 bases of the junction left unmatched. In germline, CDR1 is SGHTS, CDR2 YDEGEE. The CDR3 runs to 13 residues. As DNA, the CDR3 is TGTGCCAGCAGCCTTGACAGGGGGTATGGCTACACCTTC. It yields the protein CASSLDRGYGYTF.

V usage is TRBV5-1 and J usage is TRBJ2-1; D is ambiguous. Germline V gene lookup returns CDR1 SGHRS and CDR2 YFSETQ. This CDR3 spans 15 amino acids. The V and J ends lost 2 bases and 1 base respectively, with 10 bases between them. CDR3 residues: CASSFNSPSYNEQFF. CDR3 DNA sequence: TGCGCCAGCAGCTTCAACAGCCCTTCCTACAATGAGCAGTTCTTC.

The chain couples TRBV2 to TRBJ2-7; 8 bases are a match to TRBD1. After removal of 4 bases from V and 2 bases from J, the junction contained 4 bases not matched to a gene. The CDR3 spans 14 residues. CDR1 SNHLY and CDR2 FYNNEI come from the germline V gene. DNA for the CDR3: TGTGCCAGCAGTGCGGGACAGGTAACCTACGAGCAGTACGTC. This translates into CASSAGQVTYEQYV.